This TCR beta chain is from a study of cytomegalovirus exposure and HLA in healthy donors. Study-wide points: That first-cohort TCR clusters tended to co-occur in the roughly 120 validation repertoires was found in a later analysis. CMV antigen specificity of a few CMV-associated chains was confirmed in vitro. Associated with cytomegalovirus, according to the listing, were some 150 TCR beta chains.

Here immunoSEQ multiplex PCR was the method, and the copy in TCRdb shows in-frame clones only, minus some. The table records about 86,000 clones, 85% to 95% of them present only once. Separate from the roughly 610-subject first cohort, the 120-subject validation cohort was the one that the donors belonged to. Notes on this clone: Its antigen is currently unknown.

The source material was PBMCs. This receptor was obtained from a man aged 18-30 years in good health and CMV-seronegative.

CDR3 sequence (DNA): TGTGCCAGCAGCCCCCGACAGGGGAGGGACACTGAAGCTTTCTTT. Translation gives CASSPRQGRDTEAFF. The V and J genes are TRBV7-6 and TRBJ1-1; 8 nucleotides align to TRBD1. V gave up 5 bases and J gave up 3 bases; unmatched junction bases: 8. Germline V CDR1 and CDR2: SGHVS, FNYEAQ. The CDR3 sequence is 15 residues long.